A selection of T cell receptor beta chains follows, all from one sample in a study of blood T cell repertoires in COVID-19. Assay used: immunoSEQ multiplex PCR; TCRdb lists only in-frame clones, some missing. The table has about 240,000 clones, more than 75% seen once. Sequences were obtained from PBMCs or T cells enriched from blood (not recorded which). Receptor source: a woman aged 40 to 50 with acute COVID-19. Both conserved end residues are part of each CDR3. Fields, in order: J gene, clone size, D gene, V gene, CDR3 DNA, CDR3 protein. D genes are given only for firm matches. Expanded clones get a size class; other rows say once, few or many, or leave the size out.

TRBJ1-1 | once | TRBD1 | TRBV5-1 | TGCGCCAGCAGCAACGGGACAGGGTGGGTGAACACTGAAGCTTTCTTT | CASSNGTGWVNTEAFF
TRBJ2-2 | NA | TRBD1 | TRBV27 | TGTGCCAGCAGGTGGGGGACAGGGGGTACCGGGGAGCTGTTTTTT | CASRWGTGGTGELFF
TRBJ2-2 | NA | NA | TRBV27 | TGTGCCAGCAGGGCACTAGGGTCGGTAACCGGGGAGCTGTTTTTT | CASRALGSVTGELFF
TRBJ2-3 | NA | TRBD2 | TRBV19 | TGTGCCAGTAGTATCGGGACTAGCGGGAGTGGATGGTACACAGATACGCAGTATTTT | CASSIGTSGSGWYTDTQYF
TRBJ2-7 | NA | NA | TRBV30 | TGTGCCTGGACCCCAAGCGGGCGTTTTTCCTACGAGCAGTACTTC | CAWTPSGRFSYEQYF
TRBJ2-2 | NA | TRBD2 | TRBV5-8 | TGTGCCAGCAGCTTTCCACTTAGCGGGACGGACACCGGGGAGCTGTTTTTT | CASSFPLSGTDTGELFF
TRBJ1-1 | once | TRBD1 | TRBV28 | TGTGCCAGCAGTTCCCCGGACAGGGGAGATACTGAAGCTTTCTTT | CASSSPDRGDTEAFF
TRBJ2-7 | few | NA | TRBV21-1 | TGTGCCAGCAGCAAAAAAGCCCCCTCGGGACAGCACTACGAGCAGTACTTC | CASSKKAPSGQHYEQYF
TRBJ2-1 | NA | NA | TRBV7-8 | TGTGCCAGCAGCCCCGCCAGGCGATTGCAGTTCTTC | CASSPARRLQFF
TRBJ2-1 | once | NA | TRBV30 | TGTGCCTGGAGTCGGGGAAACTACAATGAGCAGTTCTTC | CAWSRGNYNEQFF
TRBJ2-7 | NA | NA | TRBV4-1 | TGCGCCAGCAGCCAAGATCTTGAGAGCTACGAGCAGTACTTC | CASSQDLESYEQYF
TRBJ2-1 | NA | TRBD2 | TRBV10-3 | TGTGCCGCCAGCGCGGGAGGGAATGAGCAGTTCTTC | CAASAGGNEQFF
TRBJ2-3 | NA | NA | TRBV6-5 | TGTGCCAGCAGTTACTCCGTCCTAGCCCCTGCGGATACGCAGTATTTT | CASSYSVLAPADTQYF
TRBJ2-1 | once | TRBD2 | TRBV19 | TGTGCCAGTAAGGCGCGCGGGAGCTCCTACAATGAGCAGTTCTTC | CASKARGSSYNEQFF
TRBJ2-3 | NA | TRBD2 | TRBV5-1 | TGCGCCAGCAGCCGTGGAGTTAGCGGGACTAGCACAGATACGCAGTATTTT | CASSRGVSGTSTDTQYF
TRBJ1-2 | few | TRBD1 | TRBV19 | TGTGCCAGTAGTATAGGGACAGGACGGATCGGCTACACCTTC | CASSIGTGRIGYTF
TRBJ1-1 | NA | TRBD1 | TRBV4-1 | TGCGCCAGCAGGCATCTCCTGCAGGGGGGTAGGGGCACTGAAGCTTTCTTT | CASRHLLQGGRGTEAFF
TRBJ2-7 | NA | TRBD1 | TRBV28 | TGTGCCAGCAGCTCACCGACGGGACAGGGGCGAGGTAGTCGGTACGAGCAGTACTTC | CASSSPTGQGRGSRYEQYF
TRBJ2-2 | NA | NA | TRBV10-3 | TGTGCCATCAGTGAGCCAGGGGTTTCAGGGAACACCGGGGAGCTGTTTTTT | CAISEPGVSGNTGELFF
TRBJ2-7 | NA | TRBD1 | TRBV11-2 | TGTGCCAGCAGCTTAGATCGGACAGGGTCTGGCTTTGGCGAGCAGTACTTC | CASSLDRTGSGFGEQYF
TRBJ1-1 | NA | NA | TRBV7-9 | TGTGCCAGCAGCTTTAAATACACTGAAGCTTTCTTT | CASSFKYTEAFF
TRBJ1-5 | NA | TRBD1 | TRBV9 | TGTGCCAGCAGCCCGGGGGCAGGGGGCCGAGGTCAGCCCCAGCATTTT | CASSPGAGGRGQPQHF
TRBJ1-2 | NA | NA | TRBV5-1 | TGCGCCAGCAGCTTGGACTCTCGTACAGGCAACGGCTACACCTTC | CASSLDSRTGNGYTF
TRBJ2-7 | NA | NA | TRBV7-3 | TGTGCCAGCAGCTTATTTGCAGCGGGCTACGAGCAGTACTTC | CASSLFAAGYEQYF
TRBJ2-1 | NA | TRBD2 | TRBV18 | TGTGCCAGCTCACCACTAGCGGGAGACCACAATGAGCAGTTCTTC | CASSPLAGDHNEQFF
TRBJ2-1 | NA | TRBD2 | TRBV10-1 | TGCGCCAGCAGTGAGCTTCGCGGGAGGGCCGAGAATGAGCAGTTCTTC | CASSELRGRAENEQFF
TRBJ1-2 | NA | NA | TRBV7-3 | TGTGCCAGCAGCCCCCAGCCGTCGGTCGGGATCTATGGCTACACCTTC | CASSPQPSVGIYGYTF
TRBJ2-2 | few | NA | TRBV5-5 | TGTGCCAGCAGCTCTCAGGGTTTGGGGGAGCTGTTTTTT | CASSSQGLGELFF
TRBJ2-1 | NA | TRBD2 | TRBV9 | TGTGCCAGCAATAGGGAGGGATCCGTCAATGAGCAGTTCTTC | CASNREGSVNEQFF
TRBJ2-7 | NA | TRBD2 | TRBV7-3 | TGTGCCAGCAGCTTAATCAGCGGGACGGCCTACGAGCAGTACTTC | CASSLISGTAYEQYF
TRBJ2-7 | NA | TRBD1 | TRBV10-3 | TGTGCCATCAGTGAGGGGGACAGGGCGACCCCTGAGCAGTACTTC | CAISEGDRATPEQYF
TRBJ2-7 | NA | NA | TRBV11-3 | TGTGCCAGCAGCTTAGATAGCGGCAACTCCTACGAGCAGTACTTC | CASSLDSGNSYEQYF
TRBJ2-1 | NA | NA | TRBV11-2 | TGTGCCAGCAGTCCGATACAGGGTATCAATGAGCAGTTCTTC | CASSPIQGINEQFF
TRBJ2-1 | NA | TRBD2 | TRBV7-8 | TGTGCCAGCAGCTCACCCTGGCTAGCGGGAGTGGGAAATGAGCAGTTCTTC | CASSSPWLAGVGNEQFF
TRBJ1-5 | NA | TRBD1 | TRBV9 | TGTGCCAGCAGCAACCCCCCGCGGACAGGATGGTTGCCCCAGCATTTT | CASSNPPRTGWLPQHF
TRBJ1-2 | NA | NA | TRBV12-3/TRBV12-4 | TGTGCCAGCAGTTTTCAGCCCAGGGGAGGCTACACCTTC | CASSFQPRGGYTF
TRBJ2-7 | NA | TRBD1 | TRBV14 | TGTGCCAGCAGCCAGGGACAGGGAGGCTACGAGCAGTACTTC | CASSQGQGGYEQYF
TRBJ2-1 | NA | TRBD2 | TRBV14 | TGTGCCAGCGCAACGGGACTAGCGGATGAGCAGTTCTTC | CASATGLADEQFF
TRBJ1-1 | NA | TRBD1 | TRBV9 | TGTGCCAGCAGCGCCGGACAGGGATCGACCACTGAAGCTTTCTTT | CASSAGQGSTTEAFF
TRBJ2-2 | NA | TRBD2 | TRBV2 | TGTGCCAGCAGTACTAGCGGGAGTCTCGGGGAGCTGTTTTTT | CASSTSGSLGELFF
TRBJ2-7 | NA | TRBD2 | TRBV3-1/TRBV3-2 | TGTGCCAGCAGCCAAGATTTAGCGGGAGACTACGAGCAGTACTTC | CASSQDLAGDYEQYF
TRBJ2-7 | NA | TRBD1 | TRBV11-2 | TGTGCCAGCAGCAGGGGACAGGGAAAAAGCAACGAGCAGTACTTC | CASSRGQGKSNEQYF